Reported below is one TCR beta chain. The antigen remains undetermined. The source of the sample is a study of post-analysis software for immune sequencing data. Study at large: Disease courses included relapsing-remitting, secondary progressive and progressive-relapsing multiple sclerosis. Study-wide findings and caveats: Controls' normalized Chao1 diversity significantly exceeded that of multiple sclerosis patients. Patients showed TRBV5-6, TRBV5-1 and TRBV20-1 among roughly 5 TRBV segments more frequent than in controls.

This CDR3 is 14 amino acids long. CDR1 and CDR2 (germline): SGDLS, YYNGEE. V shed 3 bases, J shed 1 base, and the junction held 3 bases outside the gene matches. Included in the TCR beta cDNA libraries were unique molecular identifiers. Around 500,000 cDNA molecules were obtained per 1 to 10 million input T cells. One entry per CDR3 protein results from TCRdb running MiXCR on the PCR reads. This table holds fewer than 850,000 distinct CDR3 sequences, 25% to 30% found once. The chain combines TRBV9 with TRBJ1-2; TRBD1 matches at 7 bases. What was sequenced was blood. This TCR was recovered from a girl under 18 with multiple sclerosis. This chain's CDR3 is CASSGGDSNYGYTF. The CDR3 DNA is TGTGCCAGCAGCGGGGGGGACAGTAACTATGGCTACACCTTC.